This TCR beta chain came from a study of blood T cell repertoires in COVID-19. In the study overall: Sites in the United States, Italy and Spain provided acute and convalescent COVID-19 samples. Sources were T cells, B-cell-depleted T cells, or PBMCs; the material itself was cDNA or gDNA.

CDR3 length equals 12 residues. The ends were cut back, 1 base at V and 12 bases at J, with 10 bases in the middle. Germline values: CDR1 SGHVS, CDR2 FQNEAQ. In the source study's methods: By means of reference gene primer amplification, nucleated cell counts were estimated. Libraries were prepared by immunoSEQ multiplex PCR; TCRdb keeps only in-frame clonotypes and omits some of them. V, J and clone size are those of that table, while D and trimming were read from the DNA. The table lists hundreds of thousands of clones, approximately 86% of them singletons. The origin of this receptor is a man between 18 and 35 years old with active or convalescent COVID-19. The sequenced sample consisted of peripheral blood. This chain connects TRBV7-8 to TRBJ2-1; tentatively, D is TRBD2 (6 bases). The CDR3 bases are TGTGCCAGCAGCTTAGACCGCGGGGTGCAGTTCTTC. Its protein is CASSLDRGVQFF. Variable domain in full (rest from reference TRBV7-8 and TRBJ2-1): GAGVSQSPRYKVAKRGQDVALRCDPISGHVSLFWYQQALGQGPEFLTYFQNEAQLDKSGLPSDRFFAERPEGSVSTLKIQRTQQEDSAVYLCASSLDRGVQFFGPGTRLTVL.